One and the same sample provided the 20 T cell receptor beta chains below, sequenced in a study of T cells in localized non-small cell lung cancer. The data were produced by immunoSEQ multiplex PCR, yet TCRdb's version contains in-frame clones alone and is incomplete. Among 45,000 or so clones listed, approximately 80% were seen once. The source material was peripheral blood mononuclear cells, sampled before any cancer treatment. The receptors were sampled from a man between 40 and 69 years old with stage III lung adenocarcinoma.

To note about this clone: A read error may account for a junction end that differs from germline. The genes are TRBV29-1 and TRBJ2-1; 7 nucleotides align to TRBD1. Germline V gene sequence: CDR1 SQVTM, CDR2 ANQGSEA. CDR3 length: 16 amino acids. In DNA, the CDR3 is TGCAGCGTTGAAAAGTCTCGAGGGGGCCCAAACAATGGGCAGTTCTTC. Its translation: CSVEKSRGGPNNGQFF.

J is TRBJ2-5 and V is TRBV10-3, with D possibly being TRBD1 (5 bases). V lost 6 bases and J 5 bases, leaving 13 bases between the germline ends. Germline V CDR1 and CDR2: ENHRY, SYGVKD. The CDR3 is 13 amino acids. CDR3 sequence (DNA): TGTGCCATCAGGGCCAGGGTTGAGGAGACCCAGTACTTC. Encoded protein: CAIRARVEETQYF.

This clone was counted a few times. The rearrangement joins TRBV15 to TRBJ2-2; 7 positions match TRBD2. There are 14 residues in the CDR3. Germline-derived CDR1 and CDR2 are LNHNV and YYDKDF (reference sequence). Trimming took 8 bases from V and 5 from J; bases not matched to a gene: 8. The chain's CDR3 is CATQAPGGTGELFF. CDR3 sequence (DNA): TGTGCCACCCAGGCGCCGGGGGGTACCGGGGAGCTGTTTTTT. The full variable domain, completed using reference TRBV15 and TRBJ2-2, is DAMVIQNPRYQVTQFGKPVTLSCSQTLNHNVMYWYQQKSSQAPKLLFHYYDKDFNNEADTPDNFQSRRPNTSFCFLDIRSPGLGDTAMYLCATQAPGGTGELFFGEGSRLTVL.

The V call is TRBV29-1, the J call TRBJ2-2, with D maybe TRBD2 (5 bases). This CDR3 is built from 18 residues. Trimming pared 4 bases from V and 4 bases from J, leaving 25 bases between. Germline V gives CDR1 SQVTM, CDR2 ANQGSEA. The CDR3 region is CSVVILGPTNRGTGELFF. The CDR3 DNA sequence: TGCAGCGTTGTAATTCTGGGCCCGACCAACCGGGGCACCGGGGAGCTGTTTTTT.

CDR3 in amino acids: CASSANEKLFF. Here the CDR3 DNA reads TGTGCCAGCAGCGCTAATGAAAAACTGTTTTTT. The chain joins TRBV9 to TRBJ1-4; D not certain. The CDR3 runs to 11 residues. The germline V gene encodes CDR1 SGDLS and CDR2 YYNGEE. The V and J ends lost 3 bases and 3 bases respectively, with 0 bases between them.

This chain connects TRBV18 to TRBJ1-2; D call uncertain. The V end was cut by 5 bases, the J end by 2 bases, with 9 bases between. The CDR3 runs 13 residues. The germline gives CDR1 KGHSH, CDR2 LQKENI. This CDR3 is CASSEYMNYGYTF. The CDR3 nucleotides are TGTGCCAGCTCAGAATACATGAACTATGGCTACACCTTC.

This chain links TRBV4-2 with TRBJ2-1; 9 bases are a match to TRBD2. Germline V gene lookup returns CDR1 LGHNA and CDR2 YNFKEQ. Trimming cost V 0 bases and J 6 bases; bases outside gene matches: 6. This CDR3 is built from 16 residues. The CDR3 nucleotides read TGTGCCAGCAGCCAAGATGCTAGCGGGGTGGGCAATGAGCAGTTCTTC. Translating gives CASSQDASGVGNEQFF.

The chain joins TRBV10-3 to TRBJ1-6, with a weak D call TRBD1 (5 bases). Germline lookup yields CDR1 ENHRY and CDR2 SYGVKD. V was trimmed by 2 bases and J by 5 bases, leaving 10 bases between them. The CDR3 runs 15 residues. This CDR3 is CAISEGRADNSPLHF. For the CDR3, the DNA is TGTGCCATCAGTGAGGGCAGGGCCGATAATTCACCCCTCCACTTT.

V usage is TRBV5-6 and J usage is TRBJ2-1; D perhaps matches TRBD1 (6 bases). Germline lookup yields CDR1 SGHDT and CDR2 YYEEEE. V was trimmed by 3 bases and J by 3 bases, leaving 13 bases between them. CDR3 length: 15 residues. CDR3 amino acids: CASSSGTLGYNEQFF. CDR3 DNA sequence: TGTGCCAGCAGCTCCGGGACACTGGGCTACAATGAGCAGTTCTTC. The variable domain in full, completed from reference TRBV5-6 and TRBJ2-1, reads DAGVTQSPTHLIKTRGQQVTLRCSPKSGHDTVSWYQQALGQGPQFIFQYYEEEERQRGNFPDRFSGHQFPNYSSELNVNALLLGDSALYLCASSSGTLGYNEQFFGPGTRLTVL.

The chain employs TRBV29-1 and TRBJ2-3, with 14 bases lining up with TRBD2. V was clipped by 6 bases and J by 4 bases; unmatched bases: 6. Germline V gives CDR1 SQVTM, CDR2 ANQGSEA. CDR3 length equals 15 residues. This CDR3 is CSVGATSGGADTQYF. In DNA form, the CDR3 reads TGCAGCGTAGGAGCGACTAGCGGGGGGGCAGATACGCAGTATTTT.

The chain joins TRBV4-2 to TRBJ2-7, with D tentatively TRBD2 (6 bases). Deletions cut 1 base from V and 4 bases from J, with 14 bases between. Germline CDR1 LGHNA, CDR2 YNFKEQ. This CDR3 is built from 15 residues. The CDR3 sequence is CASSQGPGLLYEQYF. CDR3 bases: TGTGCCAGCAGCCAAGGTCCGGGACTGTTATACGAGCAGTACTTC.

The V gene is TRBV15, the J gene TRBJ1-2; possible D gene TRBD1, 5 bases. Germline CDR1 and CDR2: LNHNV and YYDKDF (reference sequence). This CDR3 has 14 amino acids. V shed 3 bases and J shed 6 bases, with 14 bases lying between them. CDR3 bases: TGTGCCACCAGCAGGGAACCGAGGGACCATGGCTACACCTTC. This encodes CATSREPRDHGYTF.

This sequence joins TRBV6-6 and TRBJ2-2; TRBD2 agrees at 11 bases. Looked up from germline, CDR1 is MNHNY and CDR2 is SVGAGI (reference sequence). This CDR3 is built from 15 residues. Unmatched junction bases numbered 6, after V lost 6 bases and J lost 6 bases. DNA for the CDR3: TGTGCCAGCAGATTTAGCGGGGGGGCTTCCGGGGAGCTGTTTTTT. The encoded protein is CASRFSGGASGELFF.

The chain is built from TRBV2 and TRBJ1-2, with 9 bases fitting TRBD1. Trimming removed 6 bases from V and 7 bases from J; junction bases left unmatched: 12. The CDR3 spans 15 residues. Per the germline V gene, CDR1 is SNHLY and CDR2 is FYNNEI. The CDR3 sequence: CASSPRWTGDSGYTF. CDR3 DNA: TGTGCCAGCAGCCCTAGATGGACAGGGGACAGTGGCTACACCTTC.

As concerns this clone: Just one base apart from a much larger clone, this may be a read error. The chain is built from TRBV7-3 and TRBJ2-1; weak D call: TRBD2 (5 bases). This CDR3 spans 14 amino acids. Germline V gene data show CDR1 as SGHTA and CDR2 as FQGTGA. Deletions cut 4 bases from V and 11 bases from J, with 18 bases between. CDR3: CASSSGPGIDKQFF. CDR3 sequence (DNA): TGTGCCAGCAGCTCAGGACCGGGAATCGATAAGCAGTTCTTC.

V is TRBV10-1 and J is TRBJ2-7; possible D gene TRBD2, 5 bases. The ends were cut back, 5 bases at V and 6 bases at J, with 11 bases in the middle. The CDR3 loop spans 12 amino acids. Germline V CDR1 and CDR2: WNHNN, SYGVQD (reference sequence). CDR3 residues: CASSFGEGEQYF. CDR3 sequence (DNA): TGCGCCAGCAGTTTCGGGGAAGGCGAGCAGTACTTC.

The rearrangement uses TRBV2 and TRBJ2-7, with 7 bases identical to TRBD2. Germline V gives CDR1 SNHLY, CDR2 FYNNEI. J lost 6 bases, V lost 7 bases, and 6 bases had no gene match. The CDR3 runs 12 residues. CDR3 residues: CASTYGGGEQYF. The CDR3, as DNA: TGTGCCAGCACTTATGGGGGGGGCGAGCAGTACTTC.

V usage is TRBV7-8 and J usage is TRBJ2-5; weak D call: TRBD2 (5 bases). Germline V gives CDR1 SGHVS, CDR2 FQNEAQ. CDR3 length equals 15 residues. V lost 6 bases and J 5 bases, leaving 19 bases between the germline ends. The CDR3, as DNA: TGTGCCAGCAGAGTCGGAACGTCATGGAGGGAGACCCAGTACTTC. Its translation is CASRVGTSWRETQYF. The full variable domain, with the rest looked up from reference TRBV7-8 and TRBJ2-5, is GAGVSQSPRYKVAKRGQDVALRCDPISGHVSLFWYQQALGQGPEFLTYFQNEAQLDKSGLPSDRFFAERPEGSVSTLKIQRTQQEDSAVYLCASRVGTSWRETQYFGPGTRLLVL.

This clone was counted once. The gene calls are TRBV10-2 and TRBJ2-1; 7 nucleotides line up with TRBD1. The germline CDR1 and CDR2 sequences are WSHSY and SAAADI. CDR3 length: 14 residues. Losses at the gene ends were 4 bases for V and 9 bases for J; bases not matched to a gene: 9. The CDR3 nucleotides read TGCGCCAGCAGTGGTGGGACAGCCGCCGGTGAGCAGTTCTTC. As protein: CASSGGTAAGEQFF.

The rearrangement joins TRBV11-2 to TRBJ2-7; 8 positions agree with TRBD1. CDR1 and CDR2 (germline): SGHAT, FQNNGV. This CDR3 comprises 16 residues. Losses at the gene ends were 0 bases for V and 4 bases for J; bases not matched to a gene: 8. The CDR3 loop is CASSLDGTGEGYEQYF. DNA of the CDR3: TGTGCCAGCAGCTTAGACGGGACAGGAGAAGGGTACGAGCAGTACTTC.